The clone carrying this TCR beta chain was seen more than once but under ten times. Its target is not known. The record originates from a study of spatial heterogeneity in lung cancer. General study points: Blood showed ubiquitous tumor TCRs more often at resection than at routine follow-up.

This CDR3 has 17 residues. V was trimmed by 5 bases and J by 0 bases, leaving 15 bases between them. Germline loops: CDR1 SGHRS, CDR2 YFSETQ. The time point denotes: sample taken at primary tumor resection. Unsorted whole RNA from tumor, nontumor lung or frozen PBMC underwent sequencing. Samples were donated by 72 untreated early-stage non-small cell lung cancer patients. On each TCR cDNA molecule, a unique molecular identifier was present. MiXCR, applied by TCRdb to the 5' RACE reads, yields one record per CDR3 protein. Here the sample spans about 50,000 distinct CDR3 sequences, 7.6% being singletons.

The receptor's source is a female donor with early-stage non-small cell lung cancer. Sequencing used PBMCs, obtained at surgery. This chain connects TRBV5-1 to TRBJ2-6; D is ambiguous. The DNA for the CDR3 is TGCGCCAGCAGTTTGTCTGCCCGGGCCTCTGGGGCCAACGTCCTGACTTTC. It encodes CASSLSARASGANVLTF.